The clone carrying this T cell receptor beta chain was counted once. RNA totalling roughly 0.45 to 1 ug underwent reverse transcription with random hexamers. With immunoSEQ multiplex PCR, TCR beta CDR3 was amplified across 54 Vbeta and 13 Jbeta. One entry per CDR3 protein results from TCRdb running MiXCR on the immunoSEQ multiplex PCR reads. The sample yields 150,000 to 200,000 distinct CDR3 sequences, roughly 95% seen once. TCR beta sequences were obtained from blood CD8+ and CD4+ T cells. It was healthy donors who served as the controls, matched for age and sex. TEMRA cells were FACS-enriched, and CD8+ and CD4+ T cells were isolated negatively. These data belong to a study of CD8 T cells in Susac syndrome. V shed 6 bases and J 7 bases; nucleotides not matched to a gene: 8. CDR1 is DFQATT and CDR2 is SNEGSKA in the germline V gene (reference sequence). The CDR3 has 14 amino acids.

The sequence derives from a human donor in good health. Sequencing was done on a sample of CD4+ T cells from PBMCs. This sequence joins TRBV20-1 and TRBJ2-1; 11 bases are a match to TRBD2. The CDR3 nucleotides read TGCAGTGCCCCCGGGGCTAGCGGGAGGAATGAGCAGTTCTTC. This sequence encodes CSAPGASGRNEQFF.